This TCR beta chain was found in a study of blood T cell repertoires in COVID-19. Study processing details: Amplification of reference gene primers was used by the study to estimate nucleated cell counts. Produced via immunoSEQ multiplex PCR; TCRdb's table is partial and in-frame only. V and J calls and clone size come straight from that table; D and trimming were deduced from the DNA. The sample lists roughly 220,000 clones, approximately 86% occurring once. The CDR3 spans 18 residues. Between the trimmed V and J ends, which lost 5 bases and 5 bases, there was a span of 27 bases. The germline V gene encodes CDR1 LNHDA and CDR2 SQIVND (reference sequence).

The chain recombines TRBV19 with TRBJ1-2; perhaps TRBD1 as D (6 bases). The sample consisted of PBMCs or T cells enriched from blood (not recorded which). This clonotype originated in a woman aged 40 to 55 with acute COVID-19. CDR3 DNA: TGTGCCAGTAGTCCTCAATTTTCGGGGGGGCTTAACCTATATGGCTACACCTTC. Its translation: CASSPQFSGGLNLYGYTF.